This TCR beta chain emerged from a study of metastatic and nonmetastatic thyroid tumors. Study as a whole: Repertoires were compared across blood and tumor or nodule tissue from malignant and benign thyroid patients.

Study-wide points: Significantly higher TCR beta diversity was reportedly seen in malignant thyroid tumors than benign nodules, in blood and tumor.

As originally analysed: To classify distant metastasis in papillary thyroid cancer, a model was built from CDR3 differences across clinicopathological groups. TCRdb used MiXCR to call clones anew from the PCR reads. TCRdb's processing, not the authors', yielded these V and J calls. The table includes tens of thousands of clones, roughly 36% detected once. Treatment of any kind had been given to no patient before thyroid surgery. This clone has a handful of counts. No antigen is known for it. The sequenced material came from tumor tissue. The receptor comes from a female donor with papillary thyroid cancer or a benign thyroid nodule (not recorded which). Some clones in this sample may be carry-over from other donors' samples.

Written as DNA, the CDR3 is TGTGCCACCAGCAGAGTCCAGGGAGGTGGGGCCAACGTCCTGACTTTC. The encoded protein is CATSRVQGGGANVLTF. The rearrangement links TRBV15 to TRBJ2-6, with D perhaps TRBD2 (6 bases). Germline V lookup: CDR1 LNHNV, CDR2 YYDKDF (reference sequence). The CDR3 spans 16 residues. V lost 1 base and J 3 bases, leaving 10 bases between the germline ends.